The T cell receptor beta chain described here comes from a study of tumor-infiltrating lymphocytes in primary liver carcinoma. About the study: Each of the samples returned roughly 3.5 to 7.5 million productive TCRbeta reads (a yield similar across tissue types).

Overall study results and limits: Overlap in tumor-adjacent and tumor-blood pairs fell below that of tumor region pairs.

With roughly 540 ng total RNA as template and a constant-region primer, TCR beta cDNA was made. Three nested multiplex PCR rounds, a slightly modified ARM-PCR, produced the libraries for TCR beta. For around 9 cycles apiece, the opening two PCR rounds ran with TRBV1-TRBV30 forward primers and a C-beta reverse primer. TCRdb processed the multiplex PCR reads anew with MiXCR; each CDR3 protein has one entry. The table lists 55,000 to 65,000 distinct CDR3 sequences, about two thirds of them singletons. To note about this clonotype: Its antigen is undetermined. A read error is possible here, since a much larger clone lies one base away. A read error is likely, as this CDR3 ends without the conserved phenylalanine or tryptophan.

CDR1 SGHDT and CDR2 YYEEEE come from the germline V gene. Trimming removed 0 bases at V and 0 bases at J, with 12 bases between. CDR3 length equals 16 residues. Unsorted bulk tissue, about 18-31 mg of it, served as the source for co-extraction of RNA and DNA. The study enrolled treatment-naive patients with chronic HBV infection. Sampling of each tumor involved five separate regions. The clonotype was recovered from a man aged 35 to 55 with primary liver carcinoma and hepatitis B virus infection. Sequenced material: liver tumor tissue from sampling region 2. Regarding subset: tumor region T2, inferior pole. V and J are TRBV5-6 and TRBJ1-2; D uncertain. CDR3 sequence: CASSLAADPANYGYTS. CDR3 DNA: TGTGCCAGCAGCTTGGCTGCCGATCCAGCTAACTATGGCTACACCTCC.